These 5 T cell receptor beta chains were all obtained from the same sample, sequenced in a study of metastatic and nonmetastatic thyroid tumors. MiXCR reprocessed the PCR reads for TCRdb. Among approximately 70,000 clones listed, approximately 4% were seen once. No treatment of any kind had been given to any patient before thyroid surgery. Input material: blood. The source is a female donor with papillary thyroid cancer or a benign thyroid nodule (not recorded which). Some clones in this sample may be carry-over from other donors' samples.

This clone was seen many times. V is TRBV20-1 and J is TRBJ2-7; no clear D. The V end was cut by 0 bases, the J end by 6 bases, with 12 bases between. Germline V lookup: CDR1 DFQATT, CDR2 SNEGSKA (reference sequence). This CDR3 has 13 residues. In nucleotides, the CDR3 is TGCAGTGCTAGAGATGGTACAGTAGGCGAGCAGTACTTC. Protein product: CSARDGTVGEQYF.

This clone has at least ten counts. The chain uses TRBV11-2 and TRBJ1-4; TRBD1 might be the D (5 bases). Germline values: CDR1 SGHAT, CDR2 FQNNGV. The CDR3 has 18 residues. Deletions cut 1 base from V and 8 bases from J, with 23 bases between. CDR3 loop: CASSLVFSSSGAGEKLFF. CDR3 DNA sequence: TGTGCCAGCAGCTTAGTATTTTCGTCGAGCGGGGCGGGGGAAAAACTGTTTTTT.

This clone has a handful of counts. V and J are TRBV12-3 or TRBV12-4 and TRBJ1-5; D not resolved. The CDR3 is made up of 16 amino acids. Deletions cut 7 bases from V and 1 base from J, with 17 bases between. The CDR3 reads CASTPPTLGSNQPQHF. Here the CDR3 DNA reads TGTGCCAGCACCCCCCCGACTCTTGGGAGCAATCAGCCCCAGCATTTT.

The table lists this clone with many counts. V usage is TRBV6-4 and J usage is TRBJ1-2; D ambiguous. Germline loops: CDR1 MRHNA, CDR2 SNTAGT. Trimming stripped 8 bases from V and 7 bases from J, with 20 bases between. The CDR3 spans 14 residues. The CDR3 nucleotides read TGTGCCAGCTCCCAGGATTCGGGTGTCTCTGGCTACACCTTC. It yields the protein CASSQDSGVSGYTF.

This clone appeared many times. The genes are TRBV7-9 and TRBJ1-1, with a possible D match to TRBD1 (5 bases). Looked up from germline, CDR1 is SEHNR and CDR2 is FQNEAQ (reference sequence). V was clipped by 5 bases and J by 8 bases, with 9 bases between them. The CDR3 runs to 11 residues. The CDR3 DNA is TGTGCCAGCAGCAACGCAGGGGAAGCTTTCTTT. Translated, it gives CASSNAGEAFF.